What follows describes a single T cell receptor beta chain. The antigen it recognizes is unknown. It has no much larger one-base neighbor in the sample; base qualities were not kept. From the germline V gene (reference sequence), CDR1 is SEHNR and CDR2 is FQNEAQ. The CDR3, cysteine through phenylalanine, is 15 amino acids long. This entry keeps only the CDR3 DNA: 45 bases, framed from base 1. V trim: 5 bases; J trim: 0 bases; unmatched bases: 3. The donors belonged to the validation cohort of 90 to 150 subjects, which was separate from the roughly 700-subject first cohort. The library relied on the immunoSEQ multiplex PCR assay. Per the original workflow: A statistical classification framework was developed to diagnose cytomegalovirus status using the catalog of TCR beta chain sequences. The table comes from immuneACCESS by way of TCRdb, which keeps in-frame sequences with V and J called. Part of the clones is missing from these tables; in studies checked, under half for an unresolved V gene and the rest for unknown reasons. V, J and clone size reflect that table, while D and trimming were determined from the DNA. The sample data list 300,000 to 450,000 clones, and 86% of these were observed just once. The ten largest clones capture under 0.9% of the sample.

The data were obtained in a study of cytomegalovirus exposure and HLA in healthy donors (dated by TCRdb to between 2016 and 2019). As for the study more broadly: A later analysis indicated that the roughly 130 validation repertoires were generated on the platform also employed for the approximately 700 repertoires of the first cohort. High-throughput TCR immunosequencing, statistical association of individual TCRs with disease status, and machine learning were combined to predict cytomegalovirus infection status. The study aimed to test whether cataloging public T cell receptors could reveal signatures of past pathogen exposure. In addition to the first cohort of 650 to 800 subjects, a separate validation cohort of approximately 130 different subjects was used. What the work shows at the level of the full study, not this receptor alone: A later analysis found that TCRs clustered in the first cohort also tended to co-occur in the roughly 120 validation repertoires, with 90% to 95% of cluster scores above 0. Across donors, most TCR sequences were observed very rarely, whereas some public TCRs were present in many individuals. The classifier was reported to diagnose cytomegalovirus status with high specificity and sensitivity in both the original and validation cohorts. The authors suggested that the approach could potentially be extended to other disease states and immunological phenotypes. In the study, 150 to 200 TCR beta chains were listed as associated with cytomegalovirus. A later analysis lacked HLA typing for the validation cohort, so it scored co-occurrence in that cohort across all 120 or so repertoires. In vitro tests confirmed that a few of the cytomegalovirus-associated TCR beta chains recognize cytomegalovirus antigens.

This chain joins TRBV7-9 to TRBJ2-1, with 8 bases matching TRBD2. This clonotype was sampled from a woman aged 18-35 years in good health and CMV-seronegative. The source material was PBMCs. Here is the DNA: TGTGCCAGCAGCCTACTAGCGGCCTCCTACAATGAGCAGTTCTTC. Its coded protein is CASSLLAASYNEQFF.